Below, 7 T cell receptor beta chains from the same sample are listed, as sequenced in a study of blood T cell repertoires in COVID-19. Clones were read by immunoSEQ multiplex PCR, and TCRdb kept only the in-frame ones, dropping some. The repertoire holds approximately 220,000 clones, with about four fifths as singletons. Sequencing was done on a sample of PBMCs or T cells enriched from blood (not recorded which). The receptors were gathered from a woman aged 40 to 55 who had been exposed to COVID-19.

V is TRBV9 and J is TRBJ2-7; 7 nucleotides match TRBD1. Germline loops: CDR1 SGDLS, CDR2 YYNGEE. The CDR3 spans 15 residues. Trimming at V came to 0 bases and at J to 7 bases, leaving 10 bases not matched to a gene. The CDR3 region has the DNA TGTGCCAGCAGCGTAGTGCCAGGGGGTACGAGGGAGCAGTACTTC. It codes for CASSVVPGGTREQYF.

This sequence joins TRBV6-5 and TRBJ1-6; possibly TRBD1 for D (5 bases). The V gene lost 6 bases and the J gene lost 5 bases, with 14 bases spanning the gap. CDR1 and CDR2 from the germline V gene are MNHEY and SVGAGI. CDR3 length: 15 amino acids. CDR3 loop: CASRFGGNDNSPLHF. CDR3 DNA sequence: TGTGCCAGCAGATTCGGGGGGAACGATAATTCACCCCTCCACTTT.

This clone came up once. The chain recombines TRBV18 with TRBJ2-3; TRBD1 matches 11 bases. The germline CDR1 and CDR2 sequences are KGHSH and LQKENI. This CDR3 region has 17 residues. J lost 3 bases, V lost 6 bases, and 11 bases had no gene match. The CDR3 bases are TGTGCCAGCTCTTTCACCACCGGGACAGGGGGGACAGATACGCAGTATTTT. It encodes CASSFTTGTGGTDTQYF.

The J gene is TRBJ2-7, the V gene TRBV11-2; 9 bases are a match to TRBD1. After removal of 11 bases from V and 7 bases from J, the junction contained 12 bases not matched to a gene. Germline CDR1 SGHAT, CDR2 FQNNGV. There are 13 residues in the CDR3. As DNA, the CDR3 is TGTGCCGTGGGGGGACAGGGTCTTGGGGAGCAGTACTTC. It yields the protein CAVGGQGLGEQYF.

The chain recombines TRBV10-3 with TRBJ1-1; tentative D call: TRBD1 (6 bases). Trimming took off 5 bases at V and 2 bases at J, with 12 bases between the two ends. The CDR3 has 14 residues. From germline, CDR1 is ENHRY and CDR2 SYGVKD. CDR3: CAISKDSSNTEAFF. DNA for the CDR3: TGTGCCATCAGTAAGGACAGCTCCAACACTGAAGCTTTCTTT.

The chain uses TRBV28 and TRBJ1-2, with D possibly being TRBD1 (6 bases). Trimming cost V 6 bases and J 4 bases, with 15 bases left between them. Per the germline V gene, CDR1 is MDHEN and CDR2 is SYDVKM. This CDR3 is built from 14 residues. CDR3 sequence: CASSGGTSPYGYTF. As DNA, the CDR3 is TGTGCCAGCAGCGGGGGGACAAGCCCCTATGGCTACACCTTC.

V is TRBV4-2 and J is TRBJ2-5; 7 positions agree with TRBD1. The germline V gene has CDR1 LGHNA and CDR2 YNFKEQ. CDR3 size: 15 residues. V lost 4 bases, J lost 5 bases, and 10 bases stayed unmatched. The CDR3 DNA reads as TGTGCCAGCAGCCCCGGGGTAGGGGGCGGGGAGACCCAGTACTTC. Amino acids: CASSPGVGGGETQYF.